This is a list of T cell receptor beta chains from one sample in a study of blood T cell repertoires in COVID-19. Repertoires were generated with immunoSEQ multiplex PCR, while TCRdb's copy carries only in-frame clones and drops some. In the table there are just over 150,000 clones, about 85% of which are singletons. Sequenced sample: peripheral blood. The receptors originated from a human donor with acute or convalescent COVID-19. The donor label of this sample is uncertain. The CDR3 runs from the conserved cysteine through the conserved F or W. Each record gives: V gene, D gene, clone size, J gene, CDR3 DNA, CDR3 protein. D genes are given only for firm matches. Clone size is shown for a subset of rows, as once, few, many or a class of expanded clone.

v_gene: TRBV7-9; d_gene: NA; abundance: NA; j_gene: TRBJ1-2; CDR3nt: TGTGCCAGCAGCTTAGGGACAGACTCCTCTAACTATGGCTACACCTTC; CDR3aa: CASSLGTDSSNYGYTF
v_gene: TRBV7-9; d_gene: NA; abundance: NA; j_gene: TRBJ1-1; CDR3nt: TGTGCCAGCAGCTTAGGCTTAAGCGGGGGGACTGAAGCTTTCTTT; CDR3aa: CASSLGLSGGTEAFF
v_gene: TRBV5-8; d_gene: TRBD1; abundance: NA; j_gene: TRBJ2-2; CDR3nt: TGTGCCAGCAGCCTGGGACAGGTCTTGGGCACCGGGGAGCTGTTTTTT; CDR3aa: CASSLGQVLGTGELFF
v_gene: TRBV9; d_gene: TRBD1; abundance: NA; j_gene: TRBJ1-1; CDR3nt: TGTGCCAGCAGCGCCGGGACAGCGAGGAGCACTGAAGCTTTCTTT; CDR3aa: CASSAGTARSTEAFF
v_gene: TRBV7-9; d_gene: TRBD1; abundance: NA; j_gene: TRBJ1-2; CDR3nt: TGTGCCAGCAGCTTAGCAAGACAGGGGGCAAACTATGGCTACACCTTC; CDR3aa: CASSLARQGANYGYTF
v_gene: TRBV7-9; d_gene: NA; abundance: NA; j_gene: TRBJ1-4; CDR3nt: TGTGCCAGCAGCTTAGCGCTCAGGGGAAGATACGAAAAACTGTTTTTT; CDR3aa: CASSLALRGRYEKLFF
v_gene: TRBV11-3; d_gene: NA; abundance: few; j_gene: TRBJ2-7; CDR3nt: TGTGCCAGCAGCTTAGATCGAGGAGGGGCCCCTGGATCCTACGAGCAGTACTTC; CDR3aa: CASSLDRGGAPGSYEQYF
v_gene: TRBV11-2; d_gene: NA; abundance: NA; j_gene: TRBJ2-7; CDR3nt: TGTGCCAGCAGCTTAGAGGCAGGTCAGAAGCAGTACTTC; CDR3aa: CASSLEAGQKQYF
v_gene: TRBV2; d_gene: NA; abundance: NA; j_gene: TRBJ1-2; CDR3nt: TGTGCCAGCAGTCCACCCAGGGGCTACACCTTC; CDR3aa: CASSPPRGYTF
v_gene: TRBV5-8; d_gene: TRBD2; abundance: NA; j_gene: TRBJ2-5; CDR3nt: TGTGCCAGCAGCTCCGGGACTAGCGGGGCCCAAGAGACCCAGTACTTC; CDR3aa: CASSSGTSGAQETQYF
v_gene: TRBV9; d_gene: TRBD1; abundance: NA; j_gene: TRBJ1-1; CDR3nt: TGTGCCAGCAGCGCACTCGGGACAGGGAGCACTGAAGCTTTCTTT; CDR3aa: CASSALGTGSTEAFF
v_gene: TRBV28; d_gene: TRBD2; abundance: NA; j_gene: TRBJ2-2; CDR3nt: TGTGCCAGCATAGGACTAGCGGGGGGGACCGGGGAGCTGTTTTTT; CDR3aa: CASIGLAGGTGELFF
v_gene: TRBV5-8; d_gene: NA; abundance: NA; j_gene: TRBJ2-1; CDR3nt: TGTGCCAGCAGCTTGGGACAAAGTATCTACAATGAGCAGTTCTTC; CDR3aa: CASSLGQSIYNEQFF
v_gene: TRBV30; d_gene: NA; abundance: NA; j_gene: TRBJ1-6; CDR3nt: TGTGCCTGGAGTGGACAGCGTTTTTCAGCCCTCCACTTT; CDR3aa: CAWSGQRFSALHF
v_gene: TRBV5-5; d_gene: TRBD1; abundance: NA; j_gene: TRBJ1-5; CDR3nt: TGTGCCAGCAGTTGGGACAGGCAGGGGCCCCAGCATTTT; CDR3aa: CASSWDRQGPQHF
v_gene: TRBV27; d_gene: NA; abundance: few; j_gene: TRBJ1-2; CDR3nt: TGTGCCAGCAGTTTATACGGGGGGTATGGCTACACCTTC; CDR3aa: CASSLYGGYGYTF
v_gene: TRBV11-2; d_gene: TRBD2; abundance: NA; j_gene: TRBJ2-3; CDR3nt: TGTGCCAGCAGCTTAGGGCCCCAGCGGGGCCACACAGATACGCAGTATTTT; CDR3aa: CASSLGPQRGHTDTQYF
v_gene: TRBV7-2; d_gene: NA; abundance: NA; j_gene: TRBJ2-5; CDR3nt: TGTGCCAGCAGCTTAGCTTCAGGCAGCCAAGAGACCCAGTACTTC; CDR3aa: CASSLASGSQETQYF
v_gene: TRBV19; d_gene: NA; abundance: NA; j_gene: TRBJ1-1; CDR3nt: TGTGCCAGTAGTATCAGGGGCGCGGACACTGAAGCTTTCTTT; CDR3aa: CASSIRGADTEAFF
v_gene: TRBV6-2/TRBV6-3; d_gene: TRBD1; abundance: NA; j_gene: TRBJ1-2; CDR3nt: TGTGCCAGCAGTTACCCCGGGACAGGGGCGACTAACTATGGCTACACCTTC; CDR3aa: CASSYPGTGATNYGYTF
v_gene: TRBV7-9; d_gene: TRBD2; abundance: NA; j_gene: TRBJ2-4; CDR3nt: TGTGCCAGCAGCTTTGGGGGGGAGGCAAACATTCAGTACTTC; CDR3aa: CASSFGGEANIQYF
v_gene: TRBV3-1/TRBV3-2; d_gene: TRBD2; abundance: few; j_gene: TRBJ2-1; CDR3nt: TGTGCCAGCAGCCCGGGGACTAGCGGGGGGAGCTCCTACAATGAGCAGTTCTTC; CDR3aa: CASSPGTSGGSSYNEQFF
v_gene: TRBV19; d_gene: TRBD1; abundance: NA; j_gene: TRBJ1-2; CDR3nt: TGTGCCAGTAGAGAAACCACAGGACAGGGTAGCTATGGCTACACCTTC; CDR3aa: CASRETTGQGSYGYTF
v_gene: TRBV2; d_gene: NA; abundance: NA; j_gene: TRBJ2-3; CDR3nt: TGTGCCAGCAGACAGTCCACAGATACGCAGTATTTT; CDR3aa: CASRQSTDTQYF
v_gene: TRBV5-8; d_gene: TRBD1; abundance: NA; j_gene: TRBJ1-5; CDR3nt: TGTGCCAGCAGCGGTACAGGGGCTCAGCCCCAGCATTTT; CDR3aa: CASSGTGAQPQHF
v_gene: TRBV7-3; d_gene: TRBD1; abundance: NA; j_gene: TRBJ1-1; CDR3nt: TGTGCCAGCAGCTTCACAGGGGGAGGGACTGAAGCTTTCTTT; CDR3aa: CASSFTGGGTEAFF
v_gene: TRBV9; d_gene: TRBD2; abundance: NA; j_gene: TRBJ2-2; CDR3nt: TGTGCCAGCAGCGTAGGGGACTATCCAACCGGGGAGCTGTTTTTT; CDR3aa: CASSVGDYPTGELFF
v_gene: TRBV9; d_gene: NA; abundance: NA; j_gene: TRBJ1-5; CDR3nt: TGTGCCAGCACCGTACACGGGGGGGGACATCAGCCCCAGCATTTT; CDR3aa: CASTVHGGGHQPQHF
v_gene: TRBV12-5; d_gene: TRBD1; abundance: NA; j_gene: TRBJ1-1; CDR3nt: TGTGCTAGTGGTTCCCGTGCCCCTTCCACAGGGGACGCAGCTTTCTTT; CDR3aa: CASGSRAPSTGDAAFF
v_gene: TRBV5-1; d_gene: TRBD1; abundance: NA; j_gene: TRBJ1-1; CDR3nt: TGCGCCAGCAGCTCCTCGGGACAGTGGCCGAACACTGAAGCTTTCTTT; CDR3aa: CASSSSGQWPNTEAFF
v_gene: TRBV30; d_gene: NA; abundance: NA; j_gene: TRBJ1-1; CDR3nt: TGTGCCTGGAGTTTGGGAAGACAGATGAACACTGAAGCTTTCTTT; CDR3aa: CAWSLGRQMNTEAFF
v_gene: TRBV9; d_gene: NA; abundance: few; j_gene: TRBJ1-1; CDR3nt: TGTGCCAGCAGCGTAGCTGGGGGGGGCACTGAAGCTTTCTTT; CDR3aa: CASSVAGGGTEAFF
v_gene: TRBV6-2/TRBV6-3; d_gene: NA; abundance: NA; j_gene: TRBJ1-1; CDR3nt: TGTGCCAGCAGTGTACTTCCGGGTTTCGGGAGGAACACTGAAGCTTTCTTT; CDR3aa: CASSVLPGFGRNTEAFF
v_gene: TRBV19; d_gene: TRBD1; abundance: NA; j_gene: TRBJ2-3; CDR3nt: TGTGCCAGTAGCGAGGGACAGAGGGGCACAGATACGCAGTATTTT; CDR3aa: CASSEGQRGTDTQYF
v_gene: TRBV7-9; d_gene: NA; abundance: NA; j_gene: TRBJ1-2; CDR3nt: TGTGCCAGCAGCCCCGGGTTCTTGGGCAGGGTAGACTTAAGCTACACCTTC; CDR3aa: CASSPGFLGRVDLSYTF
v_gene: TRBV5-4; d_gene: NA; abundance: NA; j_gene: TRBJ1-2; CDR3nt: TGTGCCAGCAGCCTTCGGGGAGGGACGGCAAACTATGGCTACACCTTC; CDR3aa: CASSLRGGTANYGYTF
v_gene: TRBV15; d_gene: TRBD1; abundance: NA; j_gene: TRBJ1-3; CDR3nt: TGTGCCACCAGCGACCCAGGGGGTGGAAACACCATATATTTT; CDR3aa: CATSDPGGGNTIYF
v_gene: TRBV28; d_gene: TRBD2; abundance: NA; j_gene: TRBJ2-1; CDR3nt: TGTGCCAGCAGTTTATCTGCGGGGGGGCCAAACAATGAGCAGTTCTTC; CDR3aa: CASSLSAGGPNNEQFF
v_gene: TRBV7-9; d_gene: TRBD1; abundance: NA; j_gene: TRBJ1-4; CDR3nt: TGTGCCAGCAGCCACGGAGACAGGGGAACTGAAAAACTGTTTTTT; CDR3aa: CASSHGDRGTEKLFF
v_gene: TRBV10-2; d_gene: TRBD2; abundance: NA; j_gene: TRBJ2-5; CDR3nt: TGCGCCAGCCTCAAGCGGGGGACCAAAACAGTGGGGGGAGAGACCCAGTACTTC; CDR3aa: CASLKRGTKTVGGETQYF
v_gene: TRBV11-2; d_gene: NA; abundance: once; j_gene: TRBJ1-3; CDR3nt: TGTGCCAGCAGCTCAGGGGCCGGAAACACCATATATTTT; CDR3aa: CASSSGAGNTIYF
v_gene: TRBV4-3; d_gene: NA; abundance: NA; j_gene: TRBJ1-1; CDR3nt: TGCGCCAGCAGCCAAGGGAGGGAGAACACTGAAGCTTTCTTT; CDR3aa: CASSQGRENTEAFF
v_gene: TRBV12-3/TRBV12-4; d_gene: TRBD1; abundance: NA; j_gene: TRBJ1-4; CDR3nt: TGTGCCAGCAGTGACAGGGTTCCTGAAAAACTGTTTTTT; CDR3aa: CASSDRVPEKLFF
v_gene: TRBV7-6; d_gene: TRBD2; abundance: NA; j_gene: TRBJ2-3; CDR3nt: TGTGCCAGCAGCTTGCGACTAGCGGATACGCAGTATTTT; CDR3aa: CASSLRLADTQYF
v_gene: TRBV7-2; d_gene: NA; abundance: NA; j_gene: TRBJ1-3; CDR3nt: TGTGCCAGCAGCTTAGGGGCAGGGAACGGAAACACCATATATTTT; CDR3aa: CASSLGAGNGNTIYF
v_gene: TRBV19; d_gene: TRBD1; abundance: NA; j_gene: TRBJ1-1; CDR3nt: TGTGCCAGTAGTATAATTGGGACAGCCACTGAAGCTTTCTTT; CDR3aa: CASSIIGTATEAFF
v_gene: TRBV7-2; d_gene: NA; abundance: NA; j_gene: TRBJ1-1; CDR3nt: TGTGCCAGCAGCTTAGGAAGGAGAGCCGCTGAAGCTTTCTTT; CDR3aa: CASSLGRRAAEAFF
v_gene: TRBV30; d_gene: TRBD1; abundance: NA; j_gene: TRBJ1-1; CDR3nt: TGTGCCTGGAGTTTCGCAGGGGGAAGCACTGAAGCTTTCTTT; CDR3aa: CAWSFAGGSTEAFF
v_gene: TRBV7-9; d_gene: NA; abundance: NA; j_gene: TRBJ1-2; CDR3nt: TGTGCCAGCCTAAACCTCTCGAACTATGGCTACACCTTC; CDR3aa: CASLNLSNYGYTF
v_gene: TRBV9; d_gene: TRBD2; abundance: NA; j_gene: TRBJ2-5; CDR3nt: TGTGCCAGCAGCCCTCGGACTAGCGGTGCGTCCCAGTACTTC; CDR3aa: CASSPRTSGASQYF
v_gene: TRBV20-1; d_gene: NA; abundance: NA; j_gene: TRBJ1-6; CDR3nt: TGCAGTGCTAGTACATCGGGTAGCGGTCCACCCCTCCACTTT; CDR3aa: CSASTSGSGPPLHF